This paragraph covers one T cell receptor beta chain sequence. Its target is unknown. V was shortened by 3 bases and J by 2 bases, with 10 bases between the two germline ends. The CDR3 is 15 residues long. The germline gives CDR1 SGHTA, CDR2 FQGNSA. As for time point: patch test 3, about 24 weeks after DPC sensitization. As to treatment: therapeutic diphenylcyclopropenone sensitization with weekly scalp DPC. This sample was taken from a study of human T cells and chemical hapten exposure. Overall study context: Upper-back patches of 0.01% DPC were read at 6 days. Alopecia areata, totalis or universalis affected patients who were mostly female.

The library attached unique molecular identifiers to individual cDNA molecules. Each CDR3 protein gets one entry after TCRdb re-called the RACE reads with MiXCR. The data show roughly 100,000 distinct CDR3 sequences, 30% to 35% seen once. Whole-study findings and limits: No change in TCRs above 1 in 1000 frequency was produced by DPC sensitization.

V and J are TRBV7-2 and TRBJ1-4, with D possibly being TRBD1 (6 bases). The sequencing used whole blood, collected in connection with sensitization to the hapten diphenylcyclopropenone (DPC). The source of this sequence is a man aged 40-49 years with alopecia areata. Some clones in this sample may be carry-over from other donors' samples. CDR3 nucleotide sequence: TGTGCCAGCAGCTTCACAGGGAGGACTAATGAAAAACTGTTTTTT. It specifies CASSFTGRTNEKLFF. The full variable domain, with the rest looked up from reference TRBV7-2 and TRBJ1-4, is GAGVSQSPSNKVTEKGKDVELRCDPISGHTALYWYRQSLGQGLEFLIYFQGNSAPDKSGLPSDRFSAERTGGSVSTLTIQRTQQEDSAVYLCASSFTGRTNEKLFFGSGTQLSVL.